This passage covers 28 T cell receptor beta chains from one sample sequenced in a study of T cell responses to AZD1222 COVID-19 vaccine. TCRdb keeps only in-frame clones here, not all; method: immunoSEQ multiplex PCR. The sample shows some 200,000 clones, roughly 94% of them seen only once. Sequences were derived from peripheral blood, sampled 28 days after the second dose of the MenACWY control vaccine. The receptor source for this set is an adult who received the MenACWY meningococcal vaccine as a control.

The chain has TRBV19 and TRBJ2-7; tentatively, D is TRBD1 (5 bases). Trimming cost V 5 bases and J 3 bases, with 14 bases left between them. The germline V gene encodes CDR1 LNHDA and CDR2 SQIVND (reference sequence). There are 14 residues in the CDR3. The CDR3 loop reads CASSGKGSYYEQYF. CDR3 coding DNA: TGTGCCAGTAGTGGGAAGGGGTCGTACTACGAGCAGTACTTC. The variable domain in full, completed from reference TRBV19 and TRBJ2-7, reads DGGITQSPKYLFRKEGQNVTLSCEQNLNHDAMYWYRQDPGQGLRLIYYSQIVNDFQKGDIAEGYSVSREKKESFPLTVTSAQKNPTAFYLCASSGKGSYYEQYFGPGTRLTVT.

The CDR3 DNA sequence: TGCGCCAGCAGCGACTTGGGGGGCGCGAGTACTGAAGCTTTCTTT. Translating it yields CASSDLGGASTEAFF. The chain links TRBV5-1 to TRBJ1-1; tentatively, D is TRBD1 (6 bases). This CDR3 is built from 15 residues. Germline V gene data show CDR1 as SGHRS and CDR2 as YFSETQ. Trimming cost V 4 bases and J 5 bases, with 18 bases left between them.

V is TRBV7-9 and J is TRBJ1-5; 7 bases fit TRBD1. The CDR3 consists of 13 residues. In germline, CDR1 is SEHNR, CDR2 FQNEAQ (reference sequence). The ends lost 8 bases at V and 3 bases at J; junction bases unmatched: 4. The CDR3 here is CASQKGANQPQHF. In nucleotides, the CDR3 is TGTGCCAGCCAAAAGGGGGCCAATCAGCCCCAGCATTTT.

This rearrangement joins TRBV27 to TRBJ1-2, with 7 bases lining up with TRBD1. The CDR3 has 12 residues. V gave up 6 bases and J gave up 7 bases; unmatched junction bases: 5. CDR1 and CDR2 (germline): MNHEY, SMNVEV (reference sequence). The CDR3 is CASRTGAFGYTF. The CDR3 DNA sequence: TGTGCCAGCAGAACAGGGGCTTTTGGCTACACCTTC.

The chain employs TRBV3-1 (or the pseudogene TRBV3-2) and TRBJ1-1; tentatively, D is TRBD1 (6 bases). Germline-derived CDR1 and CDR2 are LGHDT and YNNKEL (reference sequence). This CDR3 is 13 amino acids long. The germline V and J ends were trimmed by 0 bases and 7 bases, with 9 bases remaining between them. The CDR3, as DNA: TGTGCCAGCAGCCAAGAAGGGGGGAATGAAGCTTTCTTT. Its translation: CASSQEGGNEAFF.

The chain recombines TRBV19 with TRBJ1-3; 7 bases agree with TRBD1. CDR1 is LNHDA and CDR2 is SQIVND in the germline V gene (reference sequence). V lost 5 bases and J lost 0; bases outside the gene matches: 7. The CDR3 consists of 16 residues. CDR3 residues: CASSFPGQNSGNTIYF. The CDR3 DNA sequence: TGTGCCAGTAGTTTTCCGGGACAGAACTCTGGAAACACCATATATTTT.

J is TRBJ1-1 and V is TRBV3-1 (or the pseudogene TRBV3-2); D gene unclear. In germline, CDR1 is LGHDT, CDR2 YNNKEL (reference sequence). The CDR3 sequence is 14 residues long. V was shortened by 4 bases and J by 3 bases, with 12 bases between the two germline ends. This CDR3 is CASSLRTQYTEAFF. As DNA, the CDR3 is TGTGCCAGCAGCCTAAGGACGCAGTACACTGAAGCTTTCTTT.

This chain joins TRBV5-8 and TRBJ2-5; unclear D gene. CDR1 is SGHTS, CDR2 YDEGEE, per germline. The V and J ends lost 0 bases and 2 bases respectively, with 8 bases between them. The CDR3 runs 14 residues. The CDR3 region has the DNA TGTGCCAGCAGCTTGGCCAACGGGCAAGAGACCCAGTACTTC. This translates into CASSLANGQETQYF.

This sequence joins TRBV10-1 and TRBJ2-1, with 10 bases fitting TRBD2. CDR3 length equals 18 residues. Trimming at V came to 4 bases and at J to 6 bases, leaving 15 bases not matched to a gene. CDR1 and CDR2 (germline): WNHNN, SYGVQD (reference sequence). The CDR3 nucleotides read TGCGCCAGCAGTGGGCTTGGACCGCTAGCGGGAGAGATCAATGAGCAGTTCTTC. This gives the protein CASSGLGPLAGEINEQFF.

The chain joins TRBV25-1 to TRBJ1-3; 11 bases fit TRBD1. Germline CDR1 reads MGHDK; CDR2 reads SYGVNS. This CDR3 has 15 residues. V lost 5 bases and J lost 2; bases outside the gene matches: 2. CDR3 protein: CASSPGQGAGNTIYF. The CDR3 DNA follows: TGTGCCAGCAGTCCGGGACAGGGGGCTGGAAACACCATATATTTT.

This sequence joins TRBV24-1 and TRBJ2-2; D not certain. Germline loops: CDR1 KGHDR, CDR2 SFDVKD. The V and J ends lost 6 bases and 2 bases respectively, with 9 bases between them. The CDR3 is made up of 14 amino acids. The CDR3 is CATSNRPNTGELFF. CDR3 nucleotides: TGTGCCACCAGTAATCGGCCTAACACCGGGGAGCTGTTTTTT.

V gene TRBV6-2 or TRBV6-3 combines with J gene TRBJ2-7; 7 bases line up with TRBD1. The V gene end was trimmed by 0 bases and the J gene end by 5 bases; junction bases not matched to a gene: 10. CDR1 and CDR2 from the germline V gene are MNHEY and SVGEGT. This CDR3 region has 16 residues. The CDR3 is CASSYSEGTANDEQYF. The DNA for the CDR3 is TGTGCCAGCAGTTACTCAGAGGGGACAGCTAATGACGAGCAGTACTTC.

This clone was seen a handful of times. J is TRBJ2-1 and V is TRBV23-1, with a possible D match to TRBD2 (5 bases). TRBV23-1 is assigned to the ORF class and has an uncertain function. The length of the CDR3 is 16 residues. V was pared by 5 bases and J by 0 bases, with 14 bases between. For the CDR3, the DNA is TGCGCCAGCAGTTTTTGGACGGGGAACTCCTACAATGAGCAGTTCTTC. This gives the protein CASSFWTGNSYNEQFF.

This chain uses TRBV5-1 with TRBJ1-2, with 9 bases identical to TRBD1. This CDR3 region has 16 residues. Germline CDR1 and CDR2: SGHRS and YFSETQ. V dropped 4 bases and J dropped 8; count of bases not matched to a gene: 15. The DNA of the CDR3 is TGCGCCAGCAGCAATATACCGGGACAGGGAAATTCGGGCTACACCTTC. Its protein is CASSNIPGQGNSGYTF.

The rearrangement uses TRBV10-3 and TRBJ1-6, with 7 nucleotides matching TRBD1. J was trimmed by 6 bases and V by 10 bases; bases with no gene match: 12. Germline CDR1 ENHRY, CDR2 SYGVKD. The CDR3 consists of 15 residues. The CDR3 DNA reads TGTGCCACCAGACAGGGACCTATCGGTAATTCACCCCTCCACTTT. It translates to CATRQGPIGNSPLHF.

This clone was observed a single time. The chain is built from TRBV4-2 and TRBJ1-1, with D uncertain. The CDR3 sequence is 16 residues long. V dropped 0 bases and J dropped 0 bases, with 11 bases sitting between them. Germline lookup yields CDR1 LGHNA and CDR2 YNFKEQ. CDR3 protein: CASSQDSGRMNTEAFF. CDR3 sequence (DNA): TGTGCCAGCAGCCAAGATAGCGGACGGATGAACACTGAAGCTTTCTTT.

The chain employs TRBV19 and TRBJ1-5, with D unresolved. The germline gives CDR1 LNHDA, CDR2 SQIVND (reference sequence). Trimming cost V 1 base and J 3 bases, with 4 bases left between them. The CDR3 sequence is 13 residues long. The CDR3 spells CASSIGFNQPQHF. The CDR3, as DNA: TGTGCCAGTAGTATAGGATTCAATCAGCCCCAGCATTTT.

The J gene is TRBJ2-2, the V gene TRBV2; 7 positions agree with TRBD1. Germline-derived CDR1 and CDR2 are SNHLY and FYNNEI. The CDR3 sequence is 14 residues long. V gave up 7 bases and J gave up 1 base; unmatched junction bases: 3. The CDR3 DNA follows: TGTGCCAGCACCGGACAGGAGAACACCGGGGAGCTGTTTTTT. It specifies CASTGQENTGELFF.

The chain recombines TRBV27 with TRBJ2-7; the match to TRBD2 covers 9 bases. Per germline, CDR1 MNHEY and CDR2 SMNVEV (reference sequence). CDR3 size: 15 residues. Trimming at V came to 8 bases and at J to 3 bases, leaving 11 bases not matched to a gene. In DNA form, the CDR3 reads TGTGCCAGCTCACGCGGGGGGGCTCCATACTACGAGCAGTACTTC. Translation gives CASSRGGAPYYEQYF.

The rearrangement links TRBV7-2 to TRBJ2-5; tentatively, D is TRBD2 (5 bases). Between the trimmed V and J ends, which lost 1 base and 5 bases, there was a span of 14 bases. The germline V gene has CDR1 SGHTA and CDR2 FQGNSA. The CDR3 length is 15 residues. The DNA of the CDR3 is TGTGCCAGCAGCTTAGAACCCGGGATGCGGGAGACCCAGTACTTC. Protein: CASSLEPGMRETQYF. Full variable domain (outside the CDR3, taken from reference TRBV7-2 and TRBJ2-5): GAGVSQSPSNKVTEKGKDVELRCDPISGHTALYWYRQSLGQGLEFLIYFQGNSAPDKSGLPSDRFSAERTGGSVSTLTIQRTQQEDSAVYLCASSLEPGMRETQYFGPGTRLLVL.

Here the CDR3 reads CSVRGLENTIYF. In DNA form, the CDR3 reads TGCAGCGTGAGGGGACTCGAAAACACCATATATTTT. The genes are TRBV29-1 and TRBJ1-3, with D possibly being TRBD1 (5 bases). The CDR3 is 12 amino acids. From germline, CDR1 is SQVTM and CDR2 ANQGSEA. The germline V and J ends were trimmed by 6 bases and 6 bases, with 12 bases remaining between them.

About this clone: The same CDR3 also results from other DNA sequences found in this sample. The CDR3 DNA sequence: TGTGCCAGCAGTTTTGGGTCCTACGAGCAGTACTTC. It translates to CASSFGSYEQYF. The rearrangement joins TRBV12-3 or TRBV12-4 to TRBJ2-7; D gene unclear. This CDR3 comprises 12 residues. Trimming took off 3 bases at V and 1 base at J, with 4 bases between the two ends.

The V and J genes are TRBV6-5 and TRBJ1-2; D ambiguous. CDR1 is MNHEY and CDR2 is SVGAGI in the germline V gene. Trimming stripped 0 bases from V and 7 bases from J, with 9 bases between. The CDR3 totals 13 residues. The CDR3 nucleotides are TGTGCCAGCAGTTACTCGATGCAAGGTGGCTACACCTTC. It specifies CASSYSMQGGYTF.

This chain uses TRBV28 with TRBJ2-7; D gene ambiguous. This CDR3 region has 15 residues. Trimming shortened V by 6 bases and J by 0 bases, and 15 bases separated the two germline ends. Looked up from germline, CDR1 is MDHEN and CDR2 is SYDVKM. CDR3 sequence reads: CASRPTLTGSYEQYF. CDR3 DNA: TGTGCCAGCAGGCCGACGCTAACGGGCTCCTACGAGCAGTACTTC.

This clone was observed once. CDR3 in amino acids: CASSLLAANTGELFF. As DNA, the CDR3 is TGCGCCAGCAGCCTATTAGCGGCGAACACCGGGGAGCTGTTTTTT. The genes are TRBV5-1 and TRBJ2-2, with D possibly TRBD2 on 6 matching bases. Germline V gene sequence: CDR1 SGHRS, CDR2 YFSETQ. Trimming removed 4 bases from V and 0 bases from J, with 10 bases in between. This CDR3 is built from 15 residues. The full variable domain, in which reference TRBV5-1 and TRBJ2-2 provide the parts outside the CDR3, is KAGVTQTPRYLIKTRGQQVTLSCSPISGHRSVSWYQQTPGQGLQFLFEYFSETQRNKGNFPGRFSGRQFSNSRSEMNVSTLELGDSALYLCASSLLAANTGELFFGEGSRLTVL.

A single count supports this clone. V usage is TRBV7-9 and J usage is TRBJ1-1; 7 bases align to TRBD1. This CDR3 contains 18 residues. In germline, CDR1 is SEHNR, CDR2 FQNEAQ (reference sequence). Trimming removed 0 bases from V and 11 bases from J; junction bases left unmatched: 21. The CDR3 here is CASSLAAGGGPGGSWAFF. The CDR3 nucleotides are TGTGCCAGCAGCTTAGCGGCCGGAGGGGGCCCAGGAGGGTCTTGGGCTTTCTTT.

The chain carries TRBV30 and TRBJ2-5; 14 bases are a match to TRBD2. Germline CDR1 GTSNPN, CDR2 SVGIG (reference sequence). The V gene end was trimmed by 3 bases and the J gene end by 5 bases; junction bases not matched to a gene: 5. This CDR3 is built from 15 residues. The CDR3 sequence: CAWSVGTSGSETQYF. CDR3 coding DNA: TGTGCCTGGAGCGTTGGGACTAGCGGGAGTGAGACCCAGTACTTC.

The rearrangement joins TRBV7-9 to TRBJ1-3; possible D gene TRBD1, 5 bases. This CDR3 is built from 14 residues. V was cut by 6 bases and J by 2 bases, with 11 bases left in between. The V gene's germline CDR1 is SEHNR and CDR2 FQNEAQ (reference sequence). CDR3 bases: TGTGCCAGCAGTCCAGGAGGGGCTGGAAACACCATATATTTT. It yields the protein CASSPGGAGNTIYF.